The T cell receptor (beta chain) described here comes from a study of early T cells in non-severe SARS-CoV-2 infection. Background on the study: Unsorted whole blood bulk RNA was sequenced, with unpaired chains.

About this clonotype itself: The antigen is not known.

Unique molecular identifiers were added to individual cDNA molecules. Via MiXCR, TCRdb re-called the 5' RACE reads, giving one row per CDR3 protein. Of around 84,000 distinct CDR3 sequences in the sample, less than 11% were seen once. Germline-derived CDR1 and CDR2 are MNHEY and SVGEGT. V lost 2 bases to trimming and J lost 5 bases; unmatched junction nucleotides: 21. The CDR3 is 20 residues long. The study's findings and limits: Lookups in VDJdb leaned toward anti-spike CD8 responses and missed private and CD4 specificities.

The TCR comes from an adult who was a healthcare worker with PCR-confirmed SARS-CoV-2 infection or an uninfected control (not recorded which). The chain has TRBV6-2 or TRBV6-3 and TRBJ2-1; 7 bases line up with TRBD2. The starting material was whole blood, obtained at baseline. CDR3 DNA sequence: TGTGCCAGCAGTTACATTAGGCTAGCGGCCCTCCTAGGTCCAGACAATGAGCAGTTCTTC. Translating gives CASSYIRLAALLGPDNEQFF.